The 9 T cell receptor beta chains listed next were all sequenced from one sample in a study of T cells in Graves' hyperthyroidism and ophthalmopathy. There were TCR beta CDR3 regions amplified from RNA transcripts. Carried out on the TCR CDR3, a first-round RT-PCR used the HTBI primer set. In TCRdb, the multiplex PCR reads were re-called with MiXCR into one record per CDR3 protein. Of 500,000 to 650,000 distinct CDR3 sequences listed, approximately 20% are singletons. The material sequenced was blood. All receptors derive from a man aged 35 to 55 with Graves' ophthalmopathy.

CDR3 DNA sequence: TGTGCCAGCAGTTACTCGGGGGGGGCTGAAGCTTTCTTT. The encoded protein is CASSYSGGAEAFF. This chain uses TRBV6-5 with TRBJ1-1; possible D gene TRBD1, 5 bases. Per the germline V gene, CDR1 is MNHEY and CDR2 is SVGAGI. The CDR3 has 13 residues. Between the trimmed V and J ends, which lost 0 bases and 6 bases, there was a span of 8 bases.

Comment on this clonotype: This may be a read error, as it is one base from a much larger clone. The chain recombines TRBV2 with TRBJ1-4; unclear D gene. V gave up 0 bases and J gave up 5 bases, with 10 bases separating them. Germline lookup yields CDR1 SNHLY and CDR2 FYNNEI. This CDR3 has 15 amino acids. The DNA for the CDR3 is TGTGCCAGCAGTGAAGCGGGGAGGGAGAATGAAAAACTGTTTTTT. Its protein is CASSEAGRENEKLFF.

The J gene is TRBJ2-3, the V gene TRBV5-1; D is unclear. CDR3 length: 11 amino acids. Trimming took 4 bases from V and 5 from J, leaving 5 bases between them. The germline V gene encodes CDR1 SGHRS and CDR2 YFSETQ. CDR3 region: CASSGQDTQYF. For the CDR3, the DNA is TGCGCCAGCAGCGGGCAAGATACGCAGTATTTT.

This clonotype was counted ten times or more. The CDR3 DNA reads as TGTGCCAGCAGCATTAGCGGGAACTCCTACGAGCAGTACTTC. This encodes CASSISGNSYEQYF. V and J are TRBV7-2 and TRBJ2-7, with 8 nucleotides matching TRBD2. Trimming at V came to 5 bases and at J to 0 bases, leaving 3 bases not matched to a gene. CDR1 SGHTA and CDR2 FQGNSA come from the germline V gene. The CDR3 loop spans 14 amino acids. Full variable domain (remainder filled in from reference TRBV7-2 and TRBJ2-7): GAGVSQSPSNKVTEKGKDVELRCDPISGHTALYWYRQSLGQGLEFLIYFQGNSAPDKSGLPSDRFSAERTGGSVSTLTIQRTQQEDSAVYLCASSISGNSYEQYFGPGTRLTVT.

This clonotype came up a few times. This rearrangement joins TRBV3-1 to TRBJ1-6; D is unclear. The CDR3 runs to 13 residues. Germline-derived CDR1 and CDR2 are LGHDT and YNNKEL (reference sequence). V lost 0 bases to trimming and J lost 9 bases, with 6 bases between them. The CDR3 nucleotides read TGTGCCAGCAGCCAAGAGGGGATTTCACCCCTCCACTTT. This sequence encodes CASSQEGISPLHF.

V and J are TRBV4-2 and TRBJ2-3; the match to TRBD2 covers 9 bases. Germline CDR1 is LGHNA and CDR2 is YNFKEQ. The CDR3 consists of 18 residues. The J segment lost 0 bases and the V segment lost 1 base, leaving 8 bases of the junction unmatched. CDR3 region: CASSQGRSGRSSTDTQYF. The CDR3, as DNA: TGTGCCAGCAGCCAAGGACGTAGCGGGAGATCTAGCACAGATACGCAGTATTTT.

This rearrangement joins TRBV18 to TRBJ2-2; D unresolved. The CDR3 contains 13 residues. The germline V and J ends were trimmed by 8 bases and 5 bases, with 12 bases remaining between them. Germline CDR1 reads KGHSH; CDR2 reads LQKENI. The CDR3 DNA follows: TGTGCCAGCACTCCCGACTGGACCGGGGAGCTGTTTTTT. Its translation: CASTPDWTGELFF.

In regard to this clonotype: This could be a read error, since a much larger clone is one nucleotide away. The chain combines TRBV12-3 or TRBV12-4 with TRBJ1-1; tentative D call: TRBD1 (5 bases). Trimming shortened V by 7 bases and J by 5 bases, and 14 bases separated the two germline ends. This CDR3 is 13 amino acids long. CDR3 DNA: TGTGCCAGCACCCATGGGGGGGGGACTGAAGCTTTCTTT. Encoded protein: CASTHGGGTEAFF.

The J gene is TRBJ1-5, the V gene TRBV12-3 or TRBV12-4; D is undetermined. This CDR3 spans 12 amino acids. Trimming shortened V by 7 bases and J by 6 bases, and 10 bases separated the two germline ends. The CDR3 here is CASTLEGQPQHF. DNA of the CDR3: TGTGCCAGCACCTTAGAGGGTCAGCCCCAGCATTTT.